One sample yielded the 23 T cell receptor beta chains listed below, sequenced in a study of blood T cells in healthy people across ages. Next came a second PCR, run for about 6 to 12 cycles, which used a sample-barcoded 5' primer along with a J-beta primer mix. Using its own MiXCR run on the 5' RACE reads, TCRdb lists one record per CDR3 protein. Among over 500,000 distinct CDR3 sequences, roughly a quarter were seen once, and the ten largest hold about 3.9%. These sequences were also reported in another study, on T cells of mothers and their children.

What was sequenced was blood. These receptors were collected from a boy between 2 and 10 years old in good health.

The chain carries TRBV4-3 and TRBJ2-1; weak D call: TRBD2 (6 bases). The germline V gene encodes CDR1 LGHNA and CDR2 YSLEER. The CDR3 is 15 amino acids. Trimming took 0 bases from V and 8 from J, leaving 14 bases between them. The DNA of the CDR3 is TGCGCCAGCAGCCAAGAAACGGCGGAGGGGCATGAGCAGTTCTTC. It encodes CASSQETAEGHEQFF.

There are a few counts of this clonotype. This chain uses TRBV6-1 with TRBJ2-4, with D perhaps TRBD2 (6 bases). The CDR3 contains 13 residues. The V end was cut by 6 bases, the J end by 8 bases, with 14 bases between. The germline V gene encodes CDR1 MNHNS and CDR2 SASEGT. DNA of the CDR3: TGTGCCAGCAGGTTATCGGGAGAAGACATTCAGTACTTC. Its translation is CASRLSGEDIQYF.

This clonotype has only a few counts. The CDR3 region is CASSPELAGVNTGELFF. CDR3 bases: TGTGCCAGCAGTCCCGAACTAGCGGGTGTTAACACCGGGGAGCTGTTTTTT. The V gene is TRBV27, the J gene TRBJ2-2, with TRBD2 matching over 9 bases. This CDR3 comprises 17 residues. In germline, CDR1 is MNHEY, CDR2 SMNVEV (reference sequence). Trimming took 5 bases from V and 2 from J; bases not matched to a gene: 9.

The chain couples TRBV5-4 to TRBJ2-1; D may be TRBD2 (7 bases). Trimming pared 4 bases from V and 3 bases from J, leaving 26 bases between. CDR1 SGHNT and CDR2 YYREEE come from the germline V gene (reference sequence). CDR3 length: 19 residues. In nucleotides, the CDR3 is TGTGCCAGCAGCGGGGGGGGCTGGGGGGACCAAATAGACTACAATGAGCAGTTCTTC. It is translated as CASSGGGWGDQIDYNEQFF. The full variable domain, in which reference TRBV5-4 and TRBJ2-1 provide the parts outside the CDR3, is ETGVTQSPTHLIKTRGQQVTLRCSSQSGHNTVSWYQQALGQGPQFIFQYYREEENGRGNFPPRFSGLQFPNYSSELNVNALELDDSALYLCASSGGGWGDQIDYNEQFFGPGTRLTVL.

The gene calls are TRBV20-1 and TRBJ2-7; D might be TRBD2 (5 bases). Trimming removed 0 bases at V and 3 bases at J, with 9 bases between. The CDR3 length is 13 residues. Germline-derived CDR1 and CDR2 are DFQATT and SNEGSKA (reference sequence). CDR3 residues: CSAREPRGYEQYF. CDR3 in DNA: TGCAGTGCTAGAGAACCCCGGGGCTACGAGCAGTACTTC.

This clonotype occurred many times. CDR3 sequence: CASSPTGAYEQYF. The CDR3, as DNA: TGTGCCAGCAGCCCGACAGGGGCCTACGAGCAGTACTTC. The V gene is TRBV3-1, the J gene TRBJ2-7; 8 bases are a match to TRBD1. CDR1 and CDR2 from the germline V gene are LGHDT and YNNKEL (reference sequence). V shed 4 bases, J shed 2 bases, and the junction held 1 base outside the gene matches. This CDR3 region has 13 residues.

This clonotype was counted only a few times. This chain joins TRBV5-1 and TRBJ2-1, with D possibly TRBD1 on 6 matching bases. CDR3 length: 18 residues. V was clipped by 4 bases and J by 4 bases, with 24 bases between them. Germline V CDR1 and CDR2: SGHRS, YFSETQ. CDR3 loop: CASSPEALDQGFYNEQFF. In DNA, the CDR3 is TGCGCCAGCAGCCCGGAGGCTTTGGATCAGGGGTTTTACAATGAGCAGTTCTTC. The full variable domain, its missing parts supplied by reference TRBV5-1 and TRBJ2-1, is KAGVTQTPRYLIKTRGQQVTLSCSPISGHRSVSWYQQTPGQGLQFLFEYFSETQRNKGNFPGRFSGRQFSNSRSEMNVSTLELGDSALYLCASSPEALDQGFYNEQFFGPGTRLTVL.

This chain links TRBV29-1 with TRBJ1-2; perhaps TRBD1 as D (6 bases). Between the trimmed V and J ends, which lost 4 bases and 4 bases, there was a span of 16 bases. Per the germline V gene, CDR1 is SQVTM and CDR2 is ANQGSEA. This CDR3 region has 14 residues. The CDR3 DNA follows: TGCAGCGTTGCTCCCAGACAGGCCGCCTATGGCTACACCTTC. Amino acid sequence: CSVAPRQAAYGYTF.

The table lists this clonotype with a few counts. CDR3 DNA: TGCAGTGCCTCTAGACAAGACACAGATACGCAGTATTTT. This sequence encodes CSASRQDTDTQYF. The genes are TRBV20-1 and TRBJ2-3; D unresolved. The CDR3 is 13 residues long. Germline values: CDR1 DFQATT, CDR2 SNEGSKA (reference sequence). The V gene lost 6 bases and the J gene lost 2 bases, with 12 bases spanning the gap.

V usage is TRBV20-1 and J usage is TRBJ2-1; 12 bases line up with TRBD2. The end of the DNA is better explained by TRBJ2-5, so the J call may be wrong. CDR3 length: 16 amino acids. Germline V lookup: CDR1 DFQATT, CDR2 SNEGSKA (reference sequence). For the CDR3, the DNA is TGCAGTGCTAGAGATGTTCCTAGCGGGGGGGCTCAGACCCAGTACTTC. Protein product: CSARDVPSGGAQTQYF.

The rearrangement links TRBV30 to TRBJ2-5; 8 bases align to TRBD2. The last part of the DNA fits TRBJ2-7 better; the J call may be wrong. Germline CDR1 is GTSNPN and CDR2 is SVGIG (reference sequence). The CDR3 extends over 13 amino acids. The DNA for the CDR3 is TGTGCCTGGAGCGGGGGGGCCTCCTACGAGCAGTACTTC. This sequence encodes CAWSGGASYEQYF.

The J gene is TRBJ1-2, the V gene TRBV7-2; no clear D gene. The V end was cut by 0 bases, the J end by 6 bases, with 11 bases between. This CDR3 has 14 amino acids. Germline assignment: CDR1 SGHTA and CDR2 FQGNSA. This CDR3 reads CASSLAGYGDGYTF. In nucleotides, the CDR3 is TGTGCCAGCAGCTTAGCAGGGTACGGAGATGGCTACACCTTC. Supplemented by reference TRBV7-2 and TRBJ1-2, the full variable domain reads GAGVSQSPSNKVTEKGKDVELRCDPISGHTALYWYRQSLGQGLEFLIYFQGNSAPDKSGLPSDRFSAERTGGSVSTLTIQRTQQEDSAVYLCASSLAGYGDGYTFGSGTRLTVV.

The rearrangement links TRBV27 to TRBJ2-2, with D unresolved. The germline V gene has CDR1 MNHEY and CDR2 SMNVEV (reference sequence). The V gene lost 2 bases and the J gene lost 6 bases, with 10 bases spanning the gap. The CDR3 loop spans 14 amino acids. The CDR3 nucleotides read TGTGCCAGCAGTTTACACAGACTTTCCGGGGAGCTGTTTTTT. It translates to CASSLHRLSGELFF.

This chain links TRBV7-2 with TRBJ2-1; unclear D gene. CDR3 length: 12 amino acids. From germline, CDR1 is SGHTA and CDR2 FQGNSA. The V gene lost 3 bases and the J gene lost 7 bases, with 7 bases spanning the gap. The CDR3 reads CASSFKRNEQFF. CDR3 coding DNA: TGTGCCAGCAGCTTCAAGAGGAATGAGCAGTTCTTC.

A single count supports this clonotype. The V and J genes are TRBV12-3 or TRBV12-4 and TRBJ2-7; TRBD2 matches 8 bases. With 4 bases clipped from V and 2 bases from J, the junction kept 7 bases outside the gene matches. The CDR3 runs 15 residues. The CDR3 here is CASSWKAGVAYEQYF. CDR3 in DNA: TGTGCCAGCAGTTGGAAAGCGGGAGTAGCCTACGAGCAGTACTTC.

This clonotype was seen a few times. The chain uses TRBV29-1 and TRBJ2-4; 7 nucleotides agree with TRBD2. Germline lookup yields CDR1 SQVTM and CDR2 ANQGSEA. This CDR3 has 12 amino acids. The J segment lost 9 bases and the V segment lost 3 bases, leaving 5 bases of the junction unmatched. CDR3 sequence (DNA): TGCAGCGTTGACCCCCGCGGGGGCATTCAGTACTTC. Translating gives CSVDPRGGIQYF.

The chain is built from TRBV29-1 and TRBJ2-1; D not certain. Trimming shortened V by 1 base and J by 2 bases, and 6 bases separated the two germline ends. This CDR3 comprises 13 residues. CDR1 and CDR2 from the germline V gene are SQVTM and ANQGSEA. CDR3 in amino acids: CSVEGQPYNEQFF. The CDR3 DNA reads TGCAGCGTTGAAGGGCAGCCCTACAATGAGCAGTTCTTC.

This clonotype was recorded a few times. V usage is TRBV10-2 and J usage is TRBJ2-3; TRBD2 aligns across 8 bases. The CDR3 sequence is 16 residues long. V dropped 2 bases and J dropped 6; count of bases not matched to a gene: 10. Germline V gives CDR1 WSHSY, CDR2 SAAADI. The CDR3, as DNA: TGCGCCAGCAGTGAGGCTGGAGACCCGGGGGGGGATACGCAGTATTTT. Residues: CASSEAGDPGGDTQYF.

This rearrangement joins TRBV20-1 to TRBJ2-5; D remains unclear. V was pared by 4 bases and J by 5 bases, with 8 bases between. CDR1 DFQATT and CDR2 SNEGSKA come from the germline V gene (reference sequence). The CDR3 covers 11 residues. CDR3: CSATYGETQYF. CDR3 sequence (DNA): TGCAGTGCTACCTATGGTGAGACCCAGTACTTC.

The chain is built from TRBV16 and TRBJ1-5, with 9 bases matching TRBD1. The germline CDR1 and CDR2 sequences are KGHSY and FQNENV. Trimming took 0 bases from V and 0 from J; bases not matched to a gene: 6. The CDR3 runs to 18 residues. CDR3 bases: TGTGCCAGCAGCCAATCTGAACAGGGGGCACATAGCAATCAGCCCCAGCATTTT. This translates into CASSQSEQGAHSNQPQHF. The whole variable domain, filled in from reference TRBV16 and TRBJ1-5, reads GEEVAQTPKHLVRGEGQKAKLYCAPIKGHSYVFWYQQVLKNEFKFLISFQNENVFDETGMPKERFSAKCLPNSPCSLEIQATKLEDSAVYFCASSQSEQGAHSNQPQHFGDGTRLSIL.

V usage is TRBV12-3 or TRBV12-4 and J usage is TRBJ2-7, with TRBD2 identical over 12 bases. V trimming: 4 bases; J trimming: 0 bases; junction bases outside the gene matches: 13. The CDR3 consists of 19 residues. CDR3 DNA sequence: TGTGCCAGCAGTTCCGAAGACCTAGCGGGGGGGGCGGACTCCTACGAGCAGTACTTC. It codes for CASSSEDLAGGADSYEQYF.

This clonotype was counted only a few times. V gene TRBV3-1 combines with J gene TRBJ2-5; 7 nucleotides match TRBD2. The J call may be faulty, since TRBJ2-7 better matches the DNA end. Looked up from germline, CDR1 is LGHDT and CDR2 is YNNKEL (reference sequence). The CDR3 length is 15 residues. The CDR3 sequence is CASSQKSGKFGEQYF. The CDR3 bases are TGTGCCAGCAGCCAAAAAAGCGGGAAGTTCGGCGAGCAGTACTTC.

A few counts support this clonotype. This chain connects TRBV10-3 to TRBJ2-1, with 10 bases matching TRBD2. The DNA end is a closer match to TRBJ2-5, so the J assignment may be wrong. Germline CDR1 ENHRY, CDR2 SYGVKD. The CDR3 extends over 13 amino acids. This chain's CDR3 is CAISPTSGETQYF. The CDR3 DNA reads as TGTGCCATCAGCCCGACTAGCGGGGAGACCCAGTACTTC.